This T cell receptor beta chain was captured in a study of regulatory T cells in long-lasting Graves disease. Whole-study findings and limits: Less diverse TCR repertoires were seen in persistent Graves' patients than in newly diagnosed ones. Persistent disease favored TRBV28, TRBJ1-2 and TRBJ2-5.

Regarding time point: persistent/refractory GD, antithyroid drugs over 5 years with positive TRAb. PBMCs were the source of the RNA used for TCR sequencing. This CDR3 has 11 amino acids. Germline CDR1 MNHNS, CDR2 SASEGT. To make TCR beta libraries, researchers used iRepertoire HTBI primers and Arm-PCR of CDR3 regions. TCRdb reprocessed the multiplex PCR reads via MiXCR and lists one record per CDR3 protein. The repertoire holds approximately 470,000 distinct CDR3 sequences, with less than 25% as singletons. With regard to this clonotype: Its matching antigen is unknown. A far larger clone is one base from this, pointing to a likely read error.

The rearrangement joins TRBV6-1 to TRBJ1-4; no clear D gene. This clonotype was obtained from a female donor with Graves disease. Sequencing was performed on peripheral blood mononuclear cells (PBMCs), taken when the disease was refractory, from a patient treated with antithyroid drugs. CDR3 bases: TGTACCAGCTCCTTGAATGAAAAACTGTTTTTT. Protein: CTSSLNEKLFF.